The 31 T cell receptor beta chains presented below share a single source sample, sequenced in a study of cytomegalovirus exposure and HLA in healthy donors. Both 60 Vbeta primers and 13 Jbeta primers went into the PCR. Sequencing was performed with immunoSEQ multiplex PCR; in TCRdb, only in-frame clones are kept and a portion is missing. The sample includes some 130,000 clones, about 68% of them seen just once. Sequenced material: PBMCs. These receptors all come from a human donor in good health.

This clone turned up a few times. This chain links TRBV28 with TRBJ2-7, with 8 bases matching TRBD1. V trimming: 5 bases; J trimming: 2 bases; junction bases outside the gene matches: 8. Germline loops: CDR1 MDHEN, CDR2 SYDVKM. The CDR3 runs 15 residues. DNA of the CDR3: TGTGCCAGCAGTCCCCACCAGGGGGCTGCCTACGAGCAGTACTTC. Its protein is CASSPHQGAAYEQYF.

This chain's CDR3 is CASSQEGGTEGYTF. The CDR3 DNA is TGCGCCAGCAGCCAGGAAGGGGGCACTGAGGGCTACACCTTC. The chain has TRBV4-1 and TRBJ1-2; 7 nucleotides align to TRBD1. The CDR3 extends over 14 amino acids. Trimming at V came to 3 bases and at J to 8 bases, leaving 9 bases not matched to a gene. The germline gives CDR1 MGHRA, CDR2 YSYEKL.

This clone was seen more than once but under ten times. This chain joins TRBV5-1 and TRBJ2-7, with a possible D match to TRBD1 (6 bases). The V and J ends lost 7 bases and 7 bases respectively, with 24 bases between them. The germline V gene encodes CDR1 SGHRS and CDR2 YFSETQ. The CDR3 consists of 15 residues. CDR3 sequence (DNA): TGCGCCAGCCGCAGGGGAGTAGGGGCATCCGGGGAGCAGTACTTC. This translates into CASRRGVGASGEQYF. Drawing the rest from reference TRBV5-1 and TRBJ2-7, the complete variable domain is KAGVTQTPRYLIKTRGQQVTLSCSPISGHRSVSWYQQTPGQGLQFLFEYFSETQRNKGNFPGRFSGRQFSNSRSEMNVSTLELGDSALYLCASRRGVGASGEQYFGPGTRLTVT.

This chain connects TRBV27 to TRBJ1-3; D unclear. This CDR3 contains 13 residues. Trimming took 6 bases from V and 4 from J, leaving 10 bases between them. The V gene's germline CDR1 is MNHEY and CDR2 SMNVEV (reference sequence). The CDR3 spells CASRPNEGNTIYF. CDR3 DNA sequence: TGTGCCAGCAGACCGAATGAGGGAAACACCATATATTTT.

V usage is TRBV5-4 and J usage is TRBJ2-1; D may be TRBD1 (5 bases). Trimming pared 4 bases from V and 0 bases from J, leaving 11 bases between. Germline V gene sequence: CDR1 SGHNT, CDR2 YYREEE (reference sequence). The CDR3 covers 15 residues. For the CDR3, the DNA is TGTGCCAGCAGCACGGACACAAGCTCCTACAATGAGCAGTTCTTC. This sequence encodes CASSTDTSSYNEQFF.

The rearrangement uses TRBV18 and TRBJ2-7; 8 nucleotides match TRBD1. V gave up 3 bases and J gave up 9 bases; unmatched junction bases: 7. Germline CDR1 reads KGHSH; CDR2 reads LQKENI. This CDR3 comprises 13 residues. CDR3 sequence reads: CASSPRTGTAQYF. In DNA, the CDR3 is TGTGCCAGCTCACCCAGGACAGGGACCGCGCAGTACTTC.

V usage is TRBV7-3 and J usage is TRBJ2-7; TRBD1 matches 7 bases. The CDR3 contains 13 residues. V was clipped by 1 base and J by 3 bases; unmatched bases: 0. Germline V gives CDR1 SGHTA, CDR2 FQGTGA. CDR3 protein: CASSLRDSYEQYF. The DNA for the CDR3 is TGTGCCAGCAGCTTAAGGGACAGCTACGAGCAGTACTTC.

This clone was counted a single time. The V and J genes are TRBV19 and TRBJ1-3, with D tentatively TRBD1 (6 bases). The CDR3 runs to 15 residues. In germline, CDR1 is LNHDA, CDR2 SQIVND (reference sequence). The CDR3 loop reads CAAQGWVDSGNTIYF. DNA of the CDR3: TGTGCTGCACAGGGATGGGTCGACTCTGGAAACACCATATATTTT.

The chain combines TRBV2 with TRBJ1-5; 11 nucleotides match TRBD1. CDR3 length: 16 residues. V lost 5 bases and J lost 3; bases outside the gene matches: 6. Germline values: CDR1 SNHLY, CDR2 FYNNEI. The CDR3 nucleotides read TGTGCCAGCAGTTCCGGGACAGGGGGGCTCAATCAGCCCCAGCATTTT. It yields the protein CASSSGTGGLNQPQHF.

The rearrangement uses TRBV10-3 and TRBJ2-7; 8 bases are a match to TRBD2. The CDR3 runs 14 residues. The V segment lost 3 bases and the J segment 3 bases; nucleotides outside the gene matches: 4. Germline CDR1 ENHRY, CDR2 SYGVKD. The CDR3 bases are TGTGCCATCAGTGATAAGCGGGAGCACTACGAGCAGTACTTC. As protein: CAISDKREHYEQYF.

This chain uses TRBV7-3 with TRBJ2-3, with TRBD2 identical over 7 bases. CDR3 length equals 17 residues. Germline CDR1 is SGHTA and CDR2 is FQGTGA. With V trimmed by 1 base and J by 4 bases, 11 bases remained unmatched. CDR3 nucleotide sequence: TGTGCCAGCAGCTTAAGGGGCTTTGTCCGGGAGGCAGATACGCAGTATTTT. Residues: CASSLRGFVREADTQYF.

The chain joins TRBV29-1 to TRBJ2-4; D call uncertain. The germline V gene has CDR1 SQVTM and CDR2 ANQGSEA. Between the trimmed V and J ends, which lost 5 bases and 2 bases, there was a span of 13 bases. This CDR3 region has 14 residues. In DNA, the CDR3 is TGCAGCGTTACCCTCCCCAGGTCCAAAAACATTCAGTACTTC. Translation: CSVTLPRSKNIQYF.

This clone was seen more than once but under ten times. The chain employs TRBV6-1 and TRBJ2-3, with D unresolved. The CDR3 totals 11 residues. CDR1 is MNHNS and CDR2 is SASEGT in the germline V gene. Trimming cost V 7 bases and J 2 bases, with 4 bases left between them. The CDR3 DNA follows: TGTGCCAGCACAGTCACAGATACGCAGTATTTT. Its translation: CASTVTDTQYF.

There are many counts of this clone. CDR3: CASSEGAFDTEAFF. CDR3 nucleotides: TGTGCCAGTAGTGAGGGGGCCTTTGACACTGAAGCTTTCTTT. The chain has TRBV19 and TRBJ1-1, with 7 positions matching TRBD1. V shed 5 bases and J 3 bases; nucleotides not matched to a gene: 6. CDR1 LNHDA and CDR2 SQIVND come from the germline V gene (reference sequence). The length of the CDR3 is 14 residues.

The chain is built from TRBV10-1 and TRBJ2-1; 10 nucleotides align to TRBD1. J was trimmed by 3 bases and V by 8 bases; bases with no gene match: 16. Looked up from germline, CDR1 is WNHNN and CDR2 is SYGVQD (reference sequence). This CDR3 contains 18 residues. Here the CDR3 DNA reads TGCGCCAGCCCGGGACAGGGGAGTTGGCAGGGTCTCTACAATGAGCAGTTCTTC. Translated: CASPGQGSWQGLYNEQFF.

The CDR3 coding sequence is TGTGCCAGCAGCCAAACCGGACACCGGGCCTACGAGCAGTACTTC. This sequence encodes CASSQTGHRAYEQYF. The rearrangement links TRBV5-6 to TRBJ2-7; the D gene is possibly TRBD1 (5 bases). CDR1 and CDR2 (germline): SGHDT, YYEEEE. CDR3 length: 15 residues. V dropped 4 bases and J dropped 2 bases, with 16 bases sitting between them.

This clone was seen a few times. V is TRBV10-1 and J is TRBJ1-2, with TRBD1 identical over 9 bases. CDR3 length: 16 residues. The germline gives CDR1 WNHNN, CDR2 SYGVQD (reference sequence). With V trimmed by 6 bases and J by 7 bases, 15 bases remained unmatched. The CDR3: CASRAGQGRFCVGYTF. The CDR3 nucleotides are TGCGCCAGCAGGGCGGGACAGGGCCGATTTTGTGTTGGCTACACCTTC.

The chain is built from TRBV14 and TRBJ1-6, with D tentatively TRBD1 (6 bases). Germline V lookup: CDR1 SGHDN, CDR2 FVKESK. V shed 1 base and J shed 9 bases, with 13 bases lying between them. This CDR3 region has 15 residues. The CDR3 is CASSQGRRGVSPLHF. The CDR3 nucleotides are TGTGCCAGCAGCCAAGGTCGCAGGGGAGTTTCACCCCTCCACTTT.

CDR3 protein: CASTVRGSDGYTF. The CDR3, as DNA: TGTGCCAGCACAGTCAGGGGGTCTGATGGCTACACCTTC. The chain employs TRBV6-6 and TRBJ1-2; TRBD1 matches 7 bases. The CDR3 has 13 amino acids. The germline gives CDR1 MNHNY, CDR2 SVGAGI (reference sequence). J lost 6 bases, V lost 7 bases, and 8 bases had no gene match.

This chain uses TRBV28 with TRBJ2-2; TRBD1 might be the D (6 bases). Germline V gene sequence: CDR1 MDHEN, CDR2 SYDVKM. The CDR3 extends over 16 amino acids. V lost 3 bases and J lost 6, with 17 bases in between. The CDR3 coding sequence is TGTGCCAGCAGTTTGGGATCCGGGACAAATGCCGGGGAGCTGTTTTTT. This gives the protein CASSLGSGTNAGELFF.

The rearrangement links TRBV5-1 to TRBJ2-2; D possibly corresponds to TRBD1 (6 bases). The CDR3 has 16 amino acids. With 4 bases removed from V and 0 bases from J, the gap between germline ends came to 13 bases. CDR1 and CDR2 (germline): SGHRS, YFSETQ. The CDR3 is CASSKGDGANTGELFF. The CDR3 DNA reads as TGCGCCAGCAGCAAGGGGGACGGCGCGAACACCGGGGAGCTGTTTTTT.

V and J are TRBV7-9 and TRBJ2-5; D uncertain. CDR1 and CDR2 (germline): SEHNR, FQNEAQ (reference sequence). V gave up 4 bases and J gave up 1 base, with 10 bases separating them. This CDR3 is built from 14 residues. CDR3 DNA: TGTGCCAGCAGCTACCCGCGGCCCCAAGAGACCCAGTACTTC. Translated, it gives CASSYPRPQETQYF.

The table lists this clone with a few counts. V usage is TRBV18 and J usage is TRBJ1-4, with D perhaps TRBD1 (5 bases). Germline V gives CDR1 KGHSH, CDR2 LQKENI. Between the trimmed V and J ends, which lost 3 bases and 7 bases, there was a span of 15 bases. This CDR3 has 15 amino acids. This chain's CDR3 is CASSPNSGAREKLFF. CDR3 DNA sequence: TGTGCCAGCTCACCGAACAGCGGGGCCCGTGAAAAACTGTTTTTT.

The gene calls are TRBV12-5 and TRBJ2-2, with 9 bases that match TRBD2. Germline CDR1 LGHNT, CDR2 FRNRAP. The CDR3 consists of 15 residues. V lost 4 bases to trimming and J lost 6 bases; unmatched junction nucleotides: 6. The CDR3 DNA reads TGTGCTAGTGGTTGGAGTAGCGGGAGTTCCGGGGAGCTGTTTTTT. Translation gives CASGWSSGSSGELFF.

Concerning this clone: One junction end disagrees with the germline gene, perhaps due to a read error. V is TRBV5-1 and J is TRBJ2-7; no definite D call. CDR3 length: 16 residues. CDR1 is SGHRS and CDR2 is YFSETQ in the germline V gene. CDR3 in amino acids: CANSLATAVSSYEQYF. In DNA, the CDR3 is TGCGCCAACAGCTTGGCCACGGCGGTGAGCTCCTACGAGCAGTACTTC.

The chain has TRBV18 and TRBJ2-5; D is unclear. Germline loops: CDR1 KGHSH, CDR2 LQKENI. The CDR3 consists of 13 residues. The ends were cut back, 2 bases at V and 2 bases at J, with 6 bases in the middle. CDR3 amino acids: CASSPYGQETQYF. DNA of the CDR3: TGTGCCAGCTCACCATACGGGCAAGAGACCCAGTACTTC. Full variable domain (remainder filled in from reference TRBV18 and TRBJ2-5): NAGVMQNPRHLVRRRGQEARLRCSPMKGHSHVYWYRQLPEEGLKFMVYLQKENIIDESGMPKERFSAEFPKEGPSILRIQQVVRGDSAAYFCASSPYGQETQYFGPGTRLLVL.

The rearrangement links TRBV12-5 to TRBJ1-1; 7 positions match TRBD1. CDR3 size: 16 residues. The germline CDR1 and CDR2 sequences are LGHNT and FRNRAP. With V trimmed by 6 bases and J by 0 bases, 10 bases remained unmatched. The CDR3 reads CASGFGTAYMNTEAFF. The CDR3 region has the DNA TGTGCTAGTGGCTTCGGGACAGCTTACATGAACACTGAAGCTTTCTTT.

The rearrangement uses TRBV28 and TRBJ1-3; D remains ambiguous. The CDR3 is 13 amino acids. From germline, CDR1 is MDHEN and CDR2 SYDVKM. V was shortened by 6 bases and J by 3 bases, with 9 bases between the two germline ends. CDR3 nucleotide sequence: TGTGCCAGCAGCTTCGTACTTGGAAACACCATATATTTT. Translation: CASSFVLGNTIYF.

CDR3 DNA sequence: TGTGCCACCGTCCGGGCAGGGGCCTCCTACGAGCAGTACTTC. Its protein is CATVRAGASYEQYF. This sequence joins TRBV28 and TRBJ2-7; perhaps TRBD1 as D (6 bases). Trimming cost V 10 bases and J 0 bases, with 16 bases left between them. The CDR3 runs 14 residues. Germline CDR1 and CDR2: MDHEN and SYDVKM.

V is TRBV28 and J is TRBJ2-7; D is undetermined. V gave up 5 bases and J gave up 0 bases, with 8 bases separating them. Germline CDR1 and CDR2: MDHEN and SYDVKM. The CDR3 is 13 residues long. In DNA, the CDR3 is TGTGCCAGCAGTCCGGTAAACTCCTACGAGCAGTACTTC. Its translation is CASSPVNSYEQYF.

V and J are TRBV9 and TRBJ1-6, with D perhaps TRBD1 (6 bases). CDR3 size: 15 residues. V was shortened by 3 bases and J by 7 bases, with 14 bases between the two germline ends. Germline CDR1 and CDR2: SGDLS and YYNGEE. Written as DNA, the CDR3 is TGTGCCAGCAGCGAGACAGGACAGATGAATTCACCCCTCCACTTT. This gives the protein CASSETGQMNSPLHF.